Described below is a single TCR beta chain sequence and its context. The germline V gene has CDR1 KGHSH and CDR2 LQKENI. The CDR3 is 17 residues long. Deletions cut 2 bases from V and 0 bases from J, with 16 bases between. This sample stems from a study of technical replicates of blood from a few donors. Sequencing used immunoSEQ multiplex PCR; TCRdb keeps in-frame clones, though not all of them. Counted here are under 90,000 clones, roughly 90% occurring once; the ten biggest clones make up about 0.26%. Sequenced: T cells isolated from PBMCs. The receptor was derived from a human donor in good health. The rearrangement links TRBV18 to TRBJ1-2, with unresolved D. CDR3 amino acids: CASSPSQVGRANYGYTF. CDR3 DNA: TGTGCCAGCTCACCATCGCAGGTTGGTAGAGCTAACTATGGCTACACCTTC.